One and the same sample provided the 27 T cell receptor beta chains below, sequenced in a study of T cell repertoires in cytomegalovirus infection. TCRdb ran MiXCR on the reads and lists one entry per CDR3 protein. This sample has about 740,000 distinct CDR3 sequences; about 40% occur once, and the top ten carry around 2.8%. The sequencing sample was made of PBMCs. The receptors stem from a human donor in good health (CMV status not recorded). Some clones in this sample may be carry-over from other donors' samples.

Concerning this clonotype itself: It may be a read error: a sequence one base away is much more abundant. J is TRBJ1-2 and V is TRBV7-2; 7 nucleotides match TRBD1. This CDR3 region has 13 residues. With V trimmed by 4 bases and J by 8 bases, 7 bases remained unmatched. Looked up from germline, CDR1 is SGHTA and CDR2 is FQGNSA. This CDR3 reads CASSSDRVVGYTF. CDR3 nucleotide sequence: TGTGCCAGCAGCTCCGACAGGGTGGTAGGCTACACCTTC.

The sample holds many counts of this clonotype. The J gene is TRBJ1-1, the V gene TRBV7-2, with D maybe TRBD1 (5 bases). The CDR3 runs 14 residues. Germline assignment: CDR1 SGHTA and CDR2 FQGNSA. Trimming left V 3 bases short and J 4 bases short, with 12 bases between. The CDR3 protein is CASSFDPGPTEAFF. The DNA of the CDR3 is TGTGCCAGCAGCTTCGATCCGGGACCCACTGAAGCTTTCTTT.

This clonotype was seen more than once but under ten times. The rearrangement joins TRBV14 to TRBJ2-7; 10 nucleotides align to TRBD2. The CDR3 covers 14 residues. The J segment lost 7 bases and the V segment lost 8 bases, leaving 11 bases of the junction unmatched. Germline V gives CDR1 SGHDN, CDR2 FVKESK. In DNA form, the CDR3 reads TGTGCCAGCTCCAGGGCTAGCGGGAGTTGGGAGCAGTACTTC. It is translated as CASSRASGSWEQYF.

The chain employs TRBV5-1 and TRBJ2-1; D is perhaps TRBD2 (6 bases). Between the trimmed V and J ends, which lost 4 bases and 2 bases, there was a span of 13 bases. CDR1 is SGHRS and CDR2 is YFSETQ in the germline V gene. This CDR3 spans 15 amino acids. CDR3 nucleotides: TGCGCCAGCAGCCTGGCACTAGCCGCCTACAATGAGCAGTTCTTC. Its protein is CASSLALAAYNEQFF.

A note on this clonotype: The final CDR3 position lacks the conserved phenylalanine or tryptophan, pointing to a likely read error. The chain recombines TRBV7-6 with TRBJ2-3; 9 bases fit TRBD2. Germline assignment: CDR1 SGHVS and CDR2 FNYEAQ. The CDR3 contains 16 residues. Trimming at V came to 1 base and at J to 5 bases, leaving 7 bases not matched to a gene. In nucleotides, the CDR3 is TGTGCCAGCAGCTTAGTTGCTAGCGGGGAGGGAGATACGCAGTATTTA. Its protein is CASSLVASGEGDTQYL.

The J gene is TRBJ2-5, the V gene TRBV6-1, with D perhaps TRBD2 (6 bases). The CDR3 is 14 residues long. Trimming stripped 4 bases from V and 3 bases from J, with 12 bases between. Per germline, CDR1 MNHNS and CDR2 SASEGT. CDR3 in amino acids: CASSGLVGEETQYF. The CDR3, as DNA: TGTGCCAGCAGTGGACTAGTTGGGGAAGAGACCCAGTACTTC.

The chain combines TRBV7-6 with TRBJ1-2, with D unclear. CDR3 length: 15 amino acids. The germline V gene has CDR1 SGHVS and CDR2 FNYEAQ. Trimming stripped 5 bases from V and 5 bases from J, with 18 bases between. The CDR3 region has the DNA TGTGCCAGCAGCCTTAGCCGCGACGGTTTGTATGGCTACACCTTC. This codes for CASSLSRDGLYGYTF.

In this sample, this clonotype turned up a few times. This rearrangement joins TRBV11-2 to TRBJ2-7; TRBD1 aligns across 7 bases. Trimming cost V 0 bases and J 6 bases; bases outside gene matches: 8. The CDR3 totals 15 residues. The germline CDR1 and CDR2 sequences are SGHAT and FQNNGV. CDR3 amino acids: CASSLEPGQFGEQYF. The CDR3 nucleotides are TGTGCCAGCAGCTTAGAACCGGGACAGTTTGGCGAGCAGTACTTC.

The table lists this clonotype with a few counts. This rearrangement joins TRBV7-2 to TRBJ2-3; TRBD2 matches 12 bases. Germline trimming cut 4 bases from V and 0 bases from J; bases unmatched to any gene: 17. The CDR3 covers 21 residues. The germline CDR1 and CDR2 sequences are SGHTA and FQGNSA. This CDR3 is CASSSGTSGLPIPSSTDTQYF. In DNA form, the CDR3 reads TGTGCCAGCAGCTCCGGGACTAGCGGGCTCCCCATCCCCTCTAGCACAGATACGCAGTATTTT.

The chain combines TRBV6-1 with TRBJ1-4, with 7 bases matching TRBD1. The CDR3 runs to 15 residues. V was pared by 7 bases and J by 0 bases, with 5 bases of the junction left unmatched. Germline CDR1 reads MNHNS; CDR2 reads SASEGT. The CDR3 coding sequence is TGTGCCAGCAAAGGGGGCGCCGCAACTAATGAAAAACTGTTTTTT. Protein sequence: CASKGGAATNEKLFF.

The rearrangement uses TRBV29-1 and TRBJ2-1; tentative D call: TRBD2 (5 bases). The ends were cut back, 6 bases at V and 8 bases at J, with 11 bases in the middle. The CDR3 is 11 residues long. Germline CDR1 is SQVTM and CDR2 is ANQGSEA. The CDR3 nucleotides are TGCAGCGTCCGTATCGGGGATGAGCAGTTCTTC. Amino acid sequence: CSVRIGDEQFF.

This clonotype occurred a few times. This rearrangement joins TRBV7-6 to TRBJ2-7; 14 positions agree with TRBD2. The germline CDR1 and CDR2 sequences are SGHVS and FNYEAQ. This CDR3 has 19 residues. The V gene end was trimmed by 5 bases and the J gene end by 4 bases; junction bases not matched to a gene: 16. Here the CDR3 DNA reads TGTGCCAGCAGCCCGCCGGGACTAGCGGGAGAACAACAGTGGTACGAGCAGTACTTC. The encoded protein is CASSPPGLAGEQQWYEQYF.

The genes are TRBV5-4 and TRBJ2-7; possible D gene TRBD1, 6 bases. Looked up from germline, CDR1 is SGHNT and CDR2 is YYREEE (reference sequence). The CDR3 spans 14 residues. Trimming shortened V by 6 bases and J by 2 bases, and 15 bases separated the two germline ends. The CDR3 DNA reads TGTGCCAGCAAGACGGCAGGGGAAACCTACGAGCAGTACTTC. Translation: CASKTAGETYEQYF.

The chain links TRBV7-6 to TRBJ1-4, with D maybe TRBD1 (6 bases). The CDR3 length is 14 residues. Per the germline V gene, CDR1 is SGHVS and CDR2 is FNYEAQ. Trimming shortened V by 4 bases and J by 7 bases, and 13 bases separated the two germline ends. The CDR3 protein is CASSSGEGSEKLFF. DNA for the CDR3: TGTGCCAGCAGCTCAGGGGAAGGGAGTGAAAAACTGTTTTTT.

This clonotype was counted at least ten times. The chain recombines TRBV7-2 with TRBJ2-5; unclear D gene. V was trimmed by 1 base and J by 6 bases, leaving 6 bases between them. CDR3 length: 12 amino acids. Germline V gene sequence: CDR1 SGHTA, CDR2 FQGNSA. The CDR3 loop reads CASSLDRQTQYF. CDR3 coding DNA: TGTGCCAGCAGCTTAGATCGCCAGACCCAGTACTTC.

V usage is TRBV5-1 and J usage is TRBJ2-7; D assignment may be TRBD1 or TRBD2 (6 bases each). The CDR3 contains 15 residues. Germline CDR1 and CDR2: SGHRS and YFSETQ. Trimming took 4 bases from V and 5 from J, leaving 19 bases between them. This CDR3 is CASSGGGSLLHEQYF. The DNA for the CDR3 is TGCGCCAGCAGCGGAGGGGGGAGCCTCCTCCACGAGCAGTACTTC.

J is TRBJ1-1 and V is TRBV29-1; 7 bases map to TRBD1. Trimming at V came to 4 bases and at J to 0 bases, leaving 8 bases not matched to a gene. The CDR3 runs 15 residues. The germline V gene encodes CDR1 SQVTM and CDR2 ANQGSEA. CDR3 sequence reads: CSVGPAGTVNTEAFF. The DNA of the CDR3 is TGCAGCGTTGGTCCCGCCGGGACAGTGAACACTGAAGCTTTCTTT.

This clonotype was observed a few times. CDR3 nucleotide sequence: TGTGCCAGCAGCTTCGGGACAGGCGACGAGCAGTACTTC. This gives the protein CASSFGTGDEQYF. The chain has TRBV5-6 and TRBJ2-7; TRBD1 aligns across 8 bases. The CDR3 length is 13 residues. CDR1 SGHDT and CDR2 YYEEEE come from the germline V gene. The junction had 3 bases not matched to a gene; V was cut back by 2 bases and J by 5 bases.

The chain couples TRBV2 to TRBJ2-5; D is undetermined. Germline assignment: CDR1 SNHLY and CDR2 FYNNEI. V was shortened by 2 bases and J by 8 bases, with 9 bases between the two germline ends. The CDR3 loop spans 12 amino acids. CDR3 sequence: CASSESDFTQYF. The CDR3 DNA is TGTGCCAGCAGTGAATCGGATTTTACCCAGTACTTC.

This clonotype was detected only a few times. This chain joins TRBV7-2 and TRBJ1-5; the D gene is possibly TRBD1 (6 bases). The CDR3 extends over 15 amino acids. Trimming cost V 2 bases and J 3 bases, with 11 bases left between them. Germline loops: CDR1 SGHTA, CDR2 FQGNSA. CDR3: CASSLRGQYNQPQHF. DNA for the CDR3: TGTGCCAGCAGCTTACGTGGACAGTACAATCAGCCCCAGCATTTT.

This chain links TRBV6-1 with TRBJ1-2, with D uncertain. There are 12 residues in the CDR3. Trimming removed 6 bases from V and 3 bases from J, with 8 bases in between. Per the germline V gene, CDR1 is MNHNS and CDR2 is SASEGT. The CDR3 DNA follows: TGTGCCAGCAGGCGGAGAGACTATGGCTACACCTTC. Translated: CASRRRDYGYTF.

The J gene is TRBJ2-1, the V gene TRBV5-5; D possibly matches TRBD1 or TRBD2 (5 bases each). This CDR3 is built from 14 residues. With 1 base removed from V and 7 bases from J, the gap between germline ends came to 12 bases. CDR1 and CDR2 from the germline V gene are SGHKS and YYEKEE (reference sequence). CDR3 sequence reads: CASSLPGRRNEQFF. DNA of the CDR3: TGTGCCAGCAGCTTGCCGGGACGGCGGAATGAGCAGTTCTTC.

DNA for the CDR3: TGTGCCAGCGGCTCTTCCGGGACAGCAACTCCCACAGCTAACTATGGCTACACCTTC. Translating it yields CASGSSGTATPTANYGYTF. The chain is built from TRBV11-2 and TRBJ1-2, with 7 bases fitting TRBD1. The V gene's germline CDR1 is SGHAT and CDR2 FQNNGV. V shed 8 bases, J shed 0 bases, and the junction held 21 bases outside the gene matches. The CDR3 runs to 19 residues. Variable domain in full (rest from reference TRBV11-2 and TRBJ1-2): EAGVAQSPRYKIIEKRQSVAFWCNPISGHATLYWYQQILGQGPKLLIQFQNNGVVDDSQLPKDRFSAERLKGVDSTLKIQPAKLEDSAVYLCASGSSGTATPTANYGYTFGSGTRLTVV.

The chain joins TRBV29-1 to TRBJ1-1; possible D gene TRBD1, 6 bases. The germline gives CDR1 SQVTM, CDR2 ANQGSEA. The length of the CDR3 is 11 residues. Between the trimmed V and J ends, which lost 6 bases and 6 bases, there was a span of 11 bases. The CDR3 protein is CSVRGGAEAFF. CDR3 nucleotides: TGCAGCGTGAGAGGGGGTGCTGAAGCTTTCTTT.

In this sample, this clonotype turned up a few times. This chain joins TRBV6-2 or TRBV6-3 and TRBJ2-7, with D uncertain. Between the trimmed V and J ends, which lost 6 bases and 1 base, there was a span of 10 bases. Germline V gene sequence: CDR1 MNHEY, CDR2 SVGEGT. This CDR3 contains 13 residues. In nucleotides, the CDR3 is TGTGCCAGCAGGATCTCAGGTTCCTACGAGCAGTACTTC. Protein sequence: CASRISGSYEQYF.

The V and J genes are TRBV4-1 and TRBJ1-3, with 9 positions matching TRBD1. This CDR3 contains 14 residues. In germline, CDR1 is MGHRA, CDR2 YSYEKL. Trimming cost V 6 bases and J 0 bases; bases outside gene matches: 0. DNA for the CDR3: TGCGCCAGCAGGGGACAGGGCTCTGGAAACACCATATATTTT. Amino acids: CASRGQGSGNTIYF.

This clonotype was seen a few times. The chain couples TRBV29-1 to TRBJ1-2, with TRBD1 identical over 12 bases. Per the germline V gene, CDR1 is SQVTM and CDR2 is ANQGSEA. CDR3 length equals 14 residues. Germline trimming cut 4 bases from V and 5 bases from J; bases unmatched to any gene: 5. The DNA for the CDR3 is TGCAGCGTTGGGGACAGGGGGCTCACTTATGGCTACACCTTC. Encoded protein: CSVGDRGLTYGYTF.